This T cell receptor beta chain was sequenced during a study of OX40 agonist ivuxolimab in advanced cancers. Turning to the study itself: People who had prior anti-PD-1, anti-PD-L1 or anti-CTLA-4 therapy could take part, and around 39% had some.

The germline V gene has CDR1 MNHEY and CDR2 SVGAGI. Trimming shortened V by 6 bases and J by 0 bases, and 6 bases separated the two germline ends. The CDR3 runs 13 residues. General study points: The study observed clonal expansion of CD4+ and CD8+ blood T cells by week 6 at 0.1 to 3.0 mg/kg. Expanded clones tended on average to be more numerous among CD8+ T cells than CD4+.

Note on this clone: Its cognate antigen is unknown.

Profiling relied on immunoSEQ multiplex PCR, and the TCRdb table lists in-frame clones only, not all of them. The table has roughly 97,000 clones, roughly nine tenths seen once; the top ten hold roughly 5.5%. The J gene is TRBJ1-5, the V gene TRBV6-5; D is unresolved. Specimen: CD4+ or CD8+ T cells sorted from blood, collected in a trial of the OX40 agonist ivuxolimab. The sequence came from an adult with an advanced solid tumor such as melanoma, head and neck, liver or kidney cancer. CDR3 sequence: CASSPHSNQPQHF. The CDR3 DNA reads as TGTGCCAGCAGCCCCCATAGCAATCAGCCCCAGCATTTT.